One and the same sample provided the 20 T cell receptor beta chains below, sequenced in a study of blood T cell repertoires in COVID-19. TCRdb keeps only in-frame clones here, not all; method: immunoSEQ multiplex PCR. The repertoire holds over 80,000 clones, with roughly 78% as singletons. The specimen sequenced was peripheral blood. Source of these receptors: a woman between 65 and 79 years old with acute or convalescent COVID-19.

A few counts support this clone. This chain connects TRBV12-3 or TRBV12-4 to TRBJ1-2; 9 bases match TRBD1. The CDR3 consists of 13 residues. V lost 4 bases to trimming and J lost 8 bases; unmatched junction nucleotides: 5. This CDR3 reads CASSSTGGHGYTF. The CDR3 nucleotides are TGTGCCAGCAGTTCTACAGGGGGCCACGGCTACACCTTC.

This clone was observed once. V gene TRBV6-2 or TRBV6-3 combines with J gene TRBJ1-1; 8 nucleotides align to TRBD1. Germline CDR1 and CDR2: MNHEY and SVGEGT. The CDR3 sequence is 16 residues long. V lost 2 bases and J lost 0; bases outside the gene matches: 5. CDR3 nucleotides: TGTGCCAGCAGTTACAATCCAGGGGGCGTGAACACTGAAGCTTTCTTT. Protein sequence: CASSYNPGGVNTEAFF.

CDR3 in DNA: TGCGCCAGCAGCCGTGGGGTTGCGGGCTTCTCTGAAGCTTTCTTT. Amino acid sequence: CASSRGVAGFSEAFF. The rearrangement uses TRBV4-3 and TRBJ1-1; D is unclear. Trimming pared 4 bases from V and 6 bases from J, leaving 18 bases between. This CDR3 spans 15 amino acids. CDR1 and CDR2 (germline): LGHNA, YSLEER.

As for this clone: One junction end disagrees with the germline gene, perhaps due to a read error. The V gene is TRBV11-2, the J gene TRBJ2-7; no reliable D call. The CDR3 has 14 residues. The germline V gene has CDR1 SGHAT and CDR2 FQNNGV. The chain's CDR3 is CASSVDAVNYEQYF. Here the CDR3 DNA reads TGTGCCAGCAGCGTAGATGCGGTTAACTACGAGCAGTACTTC.

This clone was counted a single time. This rearrangement joins TRBV24-1 to TRBJ2-5, with 9 bases lining up with TRBD2. Germline values: CDR1 KGHDR, CDR2 SFDVKD. V lost 0 bases and J lost 0; bases outside the gene matches: 4. The CDR3 is 17 amino acids. The CDR3 bases are TGTGCCACCAGTGATTTGCCACGCGGGGGGGACCAAGAGACCCAGTACTTC. Protein: CATSDLPRGGDQETQYF.

V and J are TRBV28 and TRBJ1-5; 7 positions match TRBD1. Per germline, CDR1 MDHEN and CDR2 SYDVKM. The CDR3 totals 14 residues. The V segment lost 3 bases and the J segment 6 bases; nucleotides outside the gene matches: 5. In nucleotides, the CDR3 is TGTGCCAGCAGTTTCAGGGGGGTGGGTCAGCCCCAGCATTTT. As protein: CASSFRGVGQPQHF.

This clone was recorded at least ten times. The chain combines TRBV7-9 with TRBJ1-2, with 8 bases lining up with TRBD1. The CDR3 totals 13 residues. The V gene's germline CDR1 is SEHNR and CDR2 FQNEAQ (reference sequence). V dropped 5 bases and J dropped 4; count of bases not matched to a gene: 3. The CDR3 is CASSPGTGYGYTF. In DNA form, the CDR3 reads TGTGCCAGCAGCCCCGGGACAGGCTATGGCTACACCTTC.

This clone was counted a few times. The chain joins TRBV4-2 to TRBJ2-7; weak D call: TRBD1 (5 bases). There are 15 residues in the CDR3. V gave up 0 bases and J gave up 2 bases, with 11 bases separating them. The V gene's germline CDR1 is LGHNA and CDR2 YNFKEQ. Here the CDR3 reads CASSQDFATAYEQYF. CDR3 nucleotide sequence: TGTGCCAGCAGCCAAGATTTTGCGACAGCCTACGAGCAGTACTTC.

The V and J genes are TRBV28 and TRBJ2-2; 8 bases fit TRBD1. Germline V CDR1 and CDR2: MDHEN, SYDVKM. V was clipped by 2 bases and J by 4 bases; unmatched bases: 9. CDR3 length: 17 amino acids. CDR3: CASSLIQGASGTGELFF. The DNA of the CDR3 is TGTGCCAGCAGTTTAATCCAGGGGGCTTCGGGCACCGGGGAGCTGTTTTTT.

This clone showed up just a few times. This chain links TRBV6-4 with TRBJ2-3; 8 nucleotides line up with TRBD2. Germline V gives CDR1 MRHNA, CDR2 SNTAGT. The CDR3 contains 15 residues. V trimming: 3 bases; J trimming: 1 base; junction bases outside the gene matches: 3. The chain's CDR3 is CASSEAGGGTDTQYF. CDR3 DNA: TGTGCCAGCAGTGAGGCGGGGGGAGGCACAGATACGCAGTATTTT.

The genes are TRBV7-2 and TRBJ2-5; D not certain. This CDR3 spans 13 amino acids. Germline V CDR1 and CDR2: SGHTA, FQGNSA. The V end was cut by 4 bases, the J end by 4 bases, with 10 bases between. The DNA for the CDR3 is TGTGCCAGCAGCTCACTCGTAACAGAGACCCAGTACTTC. Translating it yields CASSSLVTETQYF.

CDR3 residues: CASSFEGQGRNEQFF. CDR3 bases: TGTGCCAGCAGCTTTGAGGGACAGGGGAGGAATGAGCAGTTCTTC. V gene TRBV7-9 combines with J gene TRBJ2-1, with 10 bases aligning to TRBD1. From germline, CDR1 is SEHNR and CDR2 FQNEAQ (reference sequence). The CDR3 length is 15 residues. The junction had 6 bases not matched to a gene; V was cut back by 3 bases and J by 7 bases.

The chain links TRBV4-1 to TRBJ2-7, with 13 bases matching TRBD2. V shed 4 bases, J shed 4 bases, and the junction held 7 bases outside the gene matches. This CDR3 is 16 amino acids long. Germline-derived CDR1 and CDR2 are MGHRA and YSYEKL. In DNA form, the CDR3 reads TGCGCCAGCAGCCCCGGACTAGCGGGAGTAGAGTACGAGCAGTACTTC. Its translation: CASSPGLAGVEYEQYF.

This sequence joins TRBV19 and TRBJ2-2, with D tentatively TRBD2 (6 bases). V dropped 3 bases and J dropped 2 bases, with 10 bases sitting between them. From germline, CDR1 is LNHDA and CDR2 SQIVND (reference sequence). This CDR3 has 15 residues. CDR3 region: CASSIVSGNTGELFF. The CDR3, as DNA: TGTGCCAGTAGTATTGTTAGCGGAAACACCGGGGAGCTGTTTTTT.

The rearrangement uses TRBV7-6 and TRBJ2-2; the D gene is possibly TRBD1 (6 bases). Germline CDR1 reads SGHVS; CDR2 reads FNYEAQ. The V gene lost 1 base and the J gene lost 1 base, with 10 bases spanning the gap. This CDR3 contains 16 residues. The CDR3 DNA sequence: TGTGCCAGCAGCTTAGGACAGGTGAAGAACACCGGGGAGCTGTTTTTT. Encoded protein: CASSLGQVKNTGELFF.

This clone was seen more than once but under ten times. This chain connects TRBV30 to TRBJ1-2; D gene unclear. Germline CDR1 and CDR2: GTSNPN and SVGIG (reference sequence). The CDR3 runs 14 residues. V gave up 4 bases and J gave up 1 base, with 13 bases separating them. CDR3 in amino acids: CAWNGGGFNYGYTF. In DNA, the CDR3 is TGTGCCTGGAACGGTGGAGGATTTAACTATGGCTACACCTTC.

The chain recombines TRBV4-2 with TRBJ1-3; D gene uncertain. The CDR3 sequence is 15 residues long. The V end was cut by 1 base, the J end by 0 bases, with 7 bases between. Germline V gene data show CDR1 as LGHNA and CDR2 as YNFKEQ. In nucleotides, the CDR3 is TGTGCCAGCAGCCAAGCAGTTTACTCTGGAAACACCATATATTTT. Amino acid sequence: CASSQAVYSGNTIYF.

The chain joins TRBV2 to TRBJ2-1, with 7 bases aligning to TRBD2. V shed 5 bases, J shed 6 bases, and the junction held 10 bases outside the gene matches. Per the germline V gene, CDR1 is SNHLY and CDR2 is FYNNEI. This CDR3 has 15 amino acids. Written as DNA, the CDR3 is TGTGCCAGCAGTAATCCTAGCGGCCTATCCAATGAGCAGTTCTTC. This translates into CASSNPSGLSNEQFF.

The chain couples TRBV5-6 to TRBJ1-6, with 7 bases identical to TRBD1. V shed 5 bases, J shed 7 bases, and the junction held 6 bases outside the gene matches. This CDR3 region has 14 residues. The V gene's germline CDR1 is SGHDT and CDR2 YYEEEE. CDR3 in DNA: TGTGCCAGCAGTTTTACAGGGGTAAATTCACCCCTCCACTTT. Translated: CASSFTGVNSPLHF.

This chain links TRBV11-3 with TRBJ2-5; D is possibly TRBD1 (6 bases). Trimming stripped 5 bases from V and 2 bases from J, with 15 bases between. CDR1 is SGHNT and CDR2 is YENEEA in the germline V gene. The CDR3 is 15 amino acids. The CDR3 is CASSHAGVGQETQYF. The CDR3 DNA follows: TGTGCCAGCAGCCATGCAGGGGTAGGGCAAGAGACCCAGTACTTC.